This T cell receptor beta chain stems from a study of blood T cell repertoires in COVID-19. Some clones are missing from TCRdb's copy, which holds only in-frame ones; the method was immunoSEQ multiplex PCR. The sample consists of 100,000 to 150,000 clones, approximately 84% of them appearing once. CDR1 is SSHAT and CDR2 is FNYEAQ in the germline V gene (reference sequence). This CDR3 contains 15 residues. Notes on this clone: The junction does not match germline at one end; this may be a read error.

The rearrangement links TRBV7-7 to TRBJ2-1; 10 nucleotides align to TRBD2. This sequence originates from a man in his 70s with acute or convalescent COVID-19. The sequenced sample was peripheral blood. CDR3 in amino acids: CASSPRSSGGNEQFF. The CDR3 coding sequence is TGTGCTAGCAGCCCCCGTTCTAGCGGGGGCAATGAGCAGTTCTTC.